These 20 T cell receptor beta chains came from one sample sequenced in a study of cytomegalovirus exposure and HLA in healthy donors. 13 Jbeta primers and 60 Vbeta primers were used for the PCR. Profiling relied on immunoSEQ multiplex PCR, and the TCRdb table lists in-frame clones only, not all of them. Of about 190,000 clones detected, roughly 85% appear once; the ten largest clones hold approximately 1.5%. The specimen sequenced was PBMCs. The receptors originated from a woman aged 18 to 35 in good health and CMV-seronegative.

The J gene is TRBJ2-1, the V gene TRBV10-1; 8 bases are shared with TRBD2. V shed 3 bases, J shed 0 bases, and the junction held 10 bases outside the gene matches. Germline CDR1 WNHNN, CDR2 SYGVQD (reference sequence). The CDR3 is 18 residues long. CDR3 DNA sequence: TGCGCCAGCAGTGATATCCGGGGGACTAGGCTCTCCTACAATGAGCAGTTCTTC. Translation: CASSDIRGTRLSYNEQFF.

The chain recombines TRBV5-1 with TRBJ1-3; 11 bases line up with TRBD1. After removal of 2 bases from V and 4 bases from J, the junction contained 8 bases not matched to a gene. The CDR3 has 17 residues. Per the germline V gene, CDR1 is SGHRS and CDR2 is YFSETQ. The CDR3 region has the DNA TGCGCCAGCAGCTTACGGCCGGGACAGGGGGGCGGAAACACCATATATTTT. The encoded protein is CASSLRPGQGGGNTIYF. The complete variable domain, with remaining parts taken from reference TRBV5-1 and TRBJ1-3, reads KAGVTQTPRYLIKTRGQQVTLSCSPISGHRSVSWYQQTPGQGLQFLFEYFSETQRNKGNFPGRFSGRQFSNSRSEMNVSTLELGDSALYLCASSLRPGQGGGNTIYFGEGSWLTVV.

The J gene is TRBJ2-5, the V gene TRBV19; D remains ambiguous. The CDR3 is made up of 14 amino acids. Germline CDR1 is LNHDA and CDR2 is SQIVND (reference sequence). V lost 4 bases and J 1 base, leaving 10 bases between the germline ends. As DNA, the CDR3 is TGTGCCAGTAGTACGCGGAAATCCCAAGAGACCCAGTACTTC. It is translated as CASSTRKSQETQYF.

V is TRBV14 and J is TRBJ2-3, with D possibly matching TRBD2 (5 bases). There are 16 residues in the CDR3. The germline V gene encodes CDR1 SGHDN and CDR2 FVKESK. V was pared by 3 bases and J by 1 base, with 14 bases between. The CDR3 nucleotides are TGTGCCAGCAGCCACTTGTGGGAGACGGGCACAGATACGCAGTATTTT. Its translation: CASSHLWETGTDTQYF.

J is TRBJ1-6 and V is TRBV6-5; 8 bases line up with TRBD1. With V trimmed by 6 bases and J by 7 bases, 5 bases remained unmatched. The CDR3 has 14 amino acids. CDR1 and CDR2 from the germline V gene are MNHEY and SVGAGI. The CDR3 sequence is CASRGTGENSPLHF. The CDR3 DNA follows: TGTGCCAGCAGAGGGACAGGAGAAAATTCACCCCTCCACTTT.

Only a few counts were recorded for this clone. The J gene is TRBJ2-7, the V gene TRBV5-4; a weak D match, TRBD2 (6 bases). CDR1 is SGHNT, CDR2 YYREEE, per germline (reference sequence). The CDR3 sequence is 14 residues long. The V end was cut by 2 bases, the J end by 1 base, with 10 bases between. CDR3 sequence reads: CASSFPGLSYEQYF. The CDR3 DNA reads TGTGCCAGCAGCTTTCCGGGACTGTCCTACGAGCAGTACTTC.

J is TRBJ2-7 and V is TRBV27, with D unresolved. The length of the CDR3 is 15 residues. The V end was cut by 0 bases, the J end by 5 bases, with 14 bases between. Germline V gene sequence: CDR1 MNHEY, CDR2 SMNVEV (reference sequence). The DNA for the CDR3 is TGTGCCAGCAGTTTATCAACAGCCCTACGGCACGAGCAGTACTTC. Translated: CASSLSTALRHEQYF.

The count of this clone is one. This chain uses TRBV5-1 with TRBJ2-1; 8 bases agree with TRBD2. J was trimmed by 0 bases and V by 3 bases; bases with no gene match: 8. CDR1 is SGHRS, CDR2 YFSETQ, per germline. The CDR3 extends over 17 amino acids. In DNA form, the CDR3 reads TGCGCCAGCAGCTACAACTTAGCGGGGAGCTCCTACAATGAGCAGTTCTTC. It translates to CASSYNLAGSSYNEQFF.

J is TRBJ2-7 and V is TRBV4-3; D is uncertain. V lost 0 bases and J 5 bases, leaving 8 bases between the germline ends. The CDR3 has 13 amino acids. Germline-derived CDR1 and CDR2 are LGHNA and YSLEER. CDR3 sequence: CASSQDNSDEQYF. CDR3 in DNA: TGCGCCAGCAGCCAAGATAATTCCGACGAGCAGTACTTC.

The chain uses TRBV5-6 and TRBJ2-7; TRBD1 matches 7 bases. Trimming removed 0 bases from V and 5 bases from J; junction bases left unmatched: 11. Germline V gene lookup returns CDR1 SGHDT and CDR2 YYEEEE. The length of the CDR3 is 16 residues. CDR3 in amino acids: CASSLVGKGAINEQYV. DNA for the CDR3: TGTGCCAGCAGCTTGGTGGGAAAGGGGGCGATAAACGAGCAGTACGTC.

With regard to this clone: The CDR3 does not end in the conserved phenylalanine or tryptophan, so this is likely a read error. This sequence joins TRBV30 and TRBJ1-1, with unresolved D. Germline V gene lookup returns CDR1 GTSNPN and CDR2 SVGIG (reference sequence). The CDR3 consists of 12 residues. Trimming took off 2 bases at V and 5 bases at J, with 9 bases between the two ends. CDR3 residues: CAWSSPGTEAFL. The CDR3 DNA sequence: TGTGCCTGGAGTAGCCCCGGTACTGAAGCTTTCCTT.

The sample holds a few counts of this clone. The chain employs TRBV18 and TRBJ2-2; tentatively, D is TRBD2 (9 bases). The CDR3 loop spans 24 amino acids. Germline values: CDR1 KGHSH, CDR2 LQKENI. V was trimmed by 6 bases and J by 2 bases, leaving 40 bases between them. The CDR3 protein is CASSPTSGTGDWGGRAPNTGELFF. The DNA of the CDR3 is TGTGCCAGCTCGCCAACCTCCGGGACAGGAGATTGGGGCGGGAGGGCCCCCAACACCGGGGAGCTGTTTTTT. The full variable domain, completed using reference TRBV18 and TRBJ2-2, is NAGVMQNPRHLVRRRGQEARLRCSPMKGHSHVYWYRQLPEEGLKFMVYLQKENIIDESGMPKERFSAEFPKEGPSILRIQQVVRGDSAAYFCASSPTSGTGDWGGRAPNTGELFFGEGSRLTVL.

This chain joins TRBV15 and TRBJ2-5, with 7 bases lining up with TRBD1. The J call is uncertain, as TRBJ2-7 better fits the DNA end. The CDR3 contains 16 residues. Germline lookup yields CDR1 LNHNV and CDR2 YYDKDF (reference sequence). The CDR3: CATSRDSDRLTYEQYF. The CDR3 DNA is TGTGCCACCAGCAGAGATTCGGACAGGCTAACCTACGAGCAGTACTTC.

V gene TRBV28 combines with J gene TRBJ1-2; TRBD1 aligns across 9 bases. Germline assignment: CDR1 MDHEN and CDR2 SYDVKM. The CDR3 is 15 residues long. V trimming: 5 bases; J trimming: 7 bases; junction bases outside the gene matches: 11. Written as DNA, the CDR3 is TGTGCCAGCAGTCCCCACGGACAGGGGAGAGTTGGCTACACCTTC. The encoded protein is CASSPHGQGRVGYTF.

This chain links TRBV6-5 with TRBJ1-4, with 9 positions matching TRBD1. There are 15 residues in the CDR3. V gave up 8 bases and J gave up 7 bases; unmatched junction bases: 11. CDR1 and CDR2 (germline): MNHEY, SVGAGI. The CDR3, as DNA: TGTGCCAGCCAGCCATCGGACAGGGGACTTGAAAAACTGTTTTTT. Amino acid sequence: CASQPSDRGLEKLFF.

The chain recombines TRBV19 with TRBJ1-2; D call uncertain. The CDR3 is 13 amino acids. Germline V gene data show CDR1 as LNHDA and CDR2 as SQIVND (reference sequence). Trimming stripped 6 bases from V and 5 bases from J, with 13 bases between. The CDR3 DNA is TGTGCCAGTAGCCAACTCGCCCCATATGGCTACACCTTC. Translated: CASSQLAPYGYTF. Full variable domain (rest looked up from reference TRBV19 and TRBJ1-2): DGGITQSPKYLFRKEGQNVTLSCEQNLNHDAMYWYRQDPGQGLRLIYYSQIVNDFQKGDIAEGYSVSREKKESFPLTVTSAQKNPTAFYLCASSQLAPYGYTFGSGTRLTVV.

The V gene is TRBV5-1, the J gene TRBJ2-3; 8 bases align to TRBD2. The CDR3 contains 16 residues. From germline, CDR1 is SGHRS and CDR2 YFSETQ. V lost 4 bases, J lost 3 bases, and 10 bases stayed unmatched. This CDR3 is CASSPRGGRETDTQYF. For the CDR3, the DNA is TGCGCCAGCAGCCCCCGGGGGGGGCGCGAGACAGATACGCAGTATTTT.

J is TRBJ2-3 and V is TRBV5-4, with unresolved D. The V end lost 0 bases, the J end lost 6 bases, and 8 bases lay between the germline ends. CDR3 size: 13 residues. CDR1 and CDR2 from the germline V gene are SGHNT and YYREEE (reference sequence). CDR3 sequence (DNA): TGTGCCAGCAGCTTGGATCGTATGGATACGCAGTATTTT. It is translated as CASSLDRMDTQYF.

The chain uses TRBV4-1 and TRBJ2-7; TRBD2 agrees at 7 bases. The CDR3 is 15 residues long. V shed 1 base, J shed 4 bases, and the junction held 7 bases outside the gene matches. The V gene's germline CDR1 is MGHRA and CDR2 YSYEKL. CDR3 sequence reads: CASSQGPSGGYEQYV. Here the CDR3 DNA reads TGCGCCAGCAGCCAAGGTCCTAGCGGAGGATACGAGCAGTACGTC.

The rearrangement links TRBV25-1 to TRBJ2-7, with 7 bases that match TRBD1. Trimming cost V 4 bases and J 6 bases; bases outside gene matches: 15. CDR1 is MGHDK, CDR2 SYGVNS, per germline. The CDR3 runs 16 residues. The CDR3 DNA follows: TGTGCCAGCAGTGCCCTAGGACAGGAAAGAAGGGGCGAGCAGTACTTC. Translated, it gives CASSALGQERRGEQYF.